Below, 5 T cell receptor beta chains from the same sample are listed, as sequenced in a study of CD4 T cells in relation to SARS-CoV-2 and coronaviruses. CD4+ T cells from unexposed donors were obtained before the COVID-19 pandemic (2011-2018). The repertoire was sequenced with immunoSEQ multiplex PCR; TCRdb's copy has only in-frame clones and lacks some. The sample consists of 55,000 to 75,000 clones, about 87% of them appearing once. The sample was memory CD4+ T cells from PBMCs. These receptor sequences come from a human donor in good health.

CDR3 loop: CAISPRDRGDTQYF. CDR3 sequence (DNA): TGTGCCATCAGTCCCAGGGACAGGGGCGATACGCAGTATTTT. This chain joins TRBV10-3 and TRBJ2-3; 10 bases are a match to TRBD1. V was pared by 5 bases and J by 6 bases, with 5 bases of the junction left unmatched. Per the germline V gene, CDR1 is ENHRY and CDR2 is SYGVKD. This CDR3 has 14 residues.

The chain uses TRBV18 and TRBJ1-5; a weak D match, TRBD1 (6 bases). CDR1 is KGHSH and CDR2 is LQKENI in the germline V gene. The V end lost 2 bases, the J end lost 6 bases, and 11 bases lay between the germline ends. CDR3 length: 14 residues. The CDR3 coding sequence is TGTGCCAGCTCACCAGGAGGGGGGGCTCAGCCCCAGCATTTT. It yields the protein CASSPGGGAQPQHF.

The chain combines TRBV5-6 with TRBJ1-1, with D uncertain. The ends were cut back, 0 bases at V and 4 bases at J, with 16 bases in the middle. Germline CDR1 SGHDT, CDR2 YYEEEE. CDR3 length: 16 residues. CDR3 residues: CASSLGTPYSGTEAFF. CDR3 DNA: TGTGCCAGCAGCTTGGGGACTCCTTATTCGGGCACTGAAGCTTTCTTT. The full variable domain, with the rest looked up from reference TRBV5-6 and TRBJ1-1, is DAGVTQSPTHLIKTRGQQVTLRCSPKSGHDTVSWYQQALGQGPQFIFQYYEEEERQRGNFPDRFSGHQFPNYSSELNVNALLLGDSALYLCASSLGTPYSGTEAFFGQGTRLTVV.

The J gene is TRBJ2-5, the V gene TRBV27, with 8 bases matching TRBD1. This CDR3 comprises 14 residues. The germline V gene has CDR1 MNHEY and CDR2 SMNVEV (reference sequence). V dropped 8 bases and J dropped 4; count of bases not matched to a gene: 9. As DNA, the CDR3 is TGTGCCAGCGCCGCCCCAGGGGGCCTAGAGACCCAGTACTTC. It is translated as CASAAPGGLETQYF.

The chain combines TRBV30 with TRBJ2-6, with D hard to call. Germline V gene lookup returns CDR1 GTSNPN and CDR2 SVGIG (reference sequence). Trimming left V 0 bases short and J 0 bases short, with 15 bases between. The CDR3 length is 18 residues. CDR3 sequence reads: CAWSVQSYQSSGANVLTF. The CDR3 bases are TGTGCCTGGAGTGTACAAAGTTACCAGAGCTCTGGGGCCAACGTCCTGACTTTC.